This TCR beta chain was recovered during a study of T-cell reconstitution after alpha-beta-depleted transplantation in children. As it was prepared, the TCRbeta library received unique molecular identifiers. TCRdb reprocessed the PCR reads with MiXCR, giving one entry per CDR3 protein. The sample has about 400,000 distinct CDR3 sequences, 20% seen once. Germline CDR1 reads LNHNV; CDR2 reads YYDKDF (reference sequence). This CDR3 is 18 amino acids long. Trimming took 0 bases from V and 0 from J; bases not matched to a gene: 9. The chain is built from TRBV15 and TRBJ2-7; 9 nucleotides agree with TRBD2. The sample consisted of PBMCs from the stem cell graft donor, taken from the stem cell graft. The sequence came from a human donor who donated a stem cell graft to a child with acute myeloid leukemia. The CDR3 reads CATSRDLYNSGSSYEQYF. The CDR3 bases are TGTGCCACCAGCAGAGATTTATATAATAGCGGGAGCTCCTACGAGCAGTACTTC.